This TCR beta chain was identified in a study of identical twins. Healthy Caucasian donors formed the entire cohort. TCRdb fed the 5' RACE reads into MiXCR, producing one record per CDR3 protein. The sample includes about 240,000 distinct CDR3 sequences, 8% to 11% of them seen just once. Findings and limits, study-wide: Because invariant MAIT and iNKT cells could be present, zero-insertion analyses could be partly confounded. Excess twin sharing in beta out-of-frame sequences was weaker. With monozygotic twins, out-of-frame TCR alpha sharing exceeded what models estimated.

With regard to this clonotype: Antigen: not known.

Sequencing input: memory T cells sorted from blood. The origin of this receptor is a man aged 50-59 years in good health.

The CDR3 sequence: CASSEVAKRNYGYTF. In nucleotides, the CDR3 is TGTGCCAGCAGTGAAGTTGCAAAGCGGAACTATGGCTACACCTTC. The V gene is TRBV6-1, the J gene TRBJ1-2; D not certain. This CDR3 has 15 amino acids. Trimming stripped 1 base from V and 2 bases from J, with 11 bases between. The germline CDR1 and CDR2 sequences are MNHNS and SASEGT.